Below are 18 T cell receptor beta chains sequenced from a single sample in a study of shared clonotypes between healthy human individuals. Clones were sequenced by immunoSEQ multiplex PCR, and TCRdb holds only the in-frame ones, with some missing. There are 2 million to 3 million clones in the sample; approximately 93% occur only once, and approximately 0.35% lies in the top ten. The sequenced sample consisted of naive CD4+ T cells from PBMCs. Subset given: CD45RA+ positively selected. Source of these receptors: a man aged 18 to 29 in good health. Some clones in this sample may be carry-over from other donors' samples.

The V call is TRBV9, the J call TRBJ1-5, with D possibly TRBD1 on 6 matching bases. The V gene's germline CDR1 is SGDLS and CDR2 YYNGEE. CDR3 length: 14 amino acids. V was clipped by 0 bases and J by 5 bases, with 9 bases between them. CDR3 sequence reads: CASSVGDTYQPQHF. The CDR3, as DNA: TGTGCCAGCAGCGTAGGGGACACCTATCAGCCCCAGCATTTT.

This clone was seen a few times. The chain employs TRBV27 and TRBJ2-7; D may match TRBD1 or TRBD2 (5 bases each). This CDR3 spans 16 amino acids. V dropped 3 bases and J dropped 1 base, with 16 bases sitting between them. Per germline, CDR1 MNHEY and CDR2 SMNVEV (reference sequence). CDR3 amino acids: CASSFGDPRGSYEQYF. The CDR3 nucleotides read TGTGCCAGCAGTTTTGGGGACCCTCGGGGATCCTACGAGCAGTACTTC.

This clone was found a few times. J is TRBJ1-1 and V is TRBV19; D is undetermined. This CDR3 has 15 residues. V lost 5 bases to trimming and J lost 4 bases, with 17 bases between them. Germline values: CDR1 LNHDA, CDR2 SQIVND (reference sequence). CDR3 DNA sequence: TGTGCCAGTAGTTCAGGTGGTCGTGTCGGCACTGAAGCTTTCTTT. It translates to CASSSGGRVGTEAFF.

CDR3: CASSQVSGTGGYGYTF. The CDR3 DNA reads TGCGCCAGCAGCCAAGTTAGCGGGACAGGGGGCTATGGCTACACCTTC. The chain links TRBV4-3 to TRBJ1-2; 11 positions agree with TRBD1. The length of the CDR3 is 16 residues. V shed 1 base and J 4 bases; nucleotides not matched to a gene: 5. Germline V gives CDR1 LGHNA, CDR2 YSLEER.

Concerning this clone: At one end, the junction sequence differs from germline, possibly due to a read error. This sequence joins TRBV4-1 and TRBJ2-1, with TRBD2 matching 9 bases. CDR1 and CDR2 (germline): MGHRA, YSYEKL. CDR3 length equals 15 residues. The CDR3 here is CASSPPSGAYNEQFF. The DNA of the CDR3 is TGTGCCAGCAGCCCCCCTAGCGGGGCCTACAATGAGCAGTTCTTC.

The genes are TRBV2 and TRBJ1-2; 11 nucleotides match TRBD1. Trimming took 3 bases from V and 14 from J; bases not matched to a gene: 14. The CDR3 totals 15 residues. Germline CDR1 and CDR2: SNHLY and FYNNEI. The CDR3 DNA follows: TGTGCCAGCAGTGAGGAAAATGGACAGGGGGCCACTACGACCTTC. This codes for CASSEENGQGATTTF. Filled out from reference TRBV2 and TRBJ1-2, the complete variable domain reads EPEVTQTPSHQVTQMGQEVILRCVPISNHLYFYWYRQILGQKVEFLVSFYNNEISEKSEIFDDQFSVERPDGSNFTLKIRSTKLEDSAMYFCASSEENGQGATTTFGSGTRLTVV.

V usage is TRBV9 and J usage is TRBJ1-6; maybe TRBD1 (5 bases). There are 13 residues in the CDR3. The germline V gene encodes CDR1 SGDLS and CDR2 YYNGEE. The V end was cut by 5 bases, the J end by 7 bases, with 10 bases between. The CDR3 DNA sequence: TGTGCCAGCAGACCACGGGGGAATTCACCCCTCCACTTT. The encoded protein is CASRPRGNSPLHF.

The chain employs TRBV18 and TRBJ2-3, with 8 nucleotides matching TRBD2. After removal of 6 bases from V and 2 bases from J, the junction contained 10 bases not matched to a gene. This CDR3 is 16 amino acids long. Germline V gives CDR1 KGHSH, CDR2 LQKENI. This chain's CDR3 is CASSLFSTSATDTQYF. CDR3 DNA: TGTGCCAGCTCTCTTTTTTCGACTAGCGCCACAGATACGCAGTATTTT.

The V and J genes are TRBV5-8 and TRBJ2-7; D call uncertain. The CDR3 contains 13 residues. Trimming shortened V by 0 bases and J by 4 bases, and 8 bases separated the two germline ends. Germline CDR1 SGHTS, CDR2 YDEGEE. This CDR3 reads CASSLGPWYEQYF. In DNA, the CDR3 is TGTGCCAGCAGCTTGGGCCCGTGGTACGAGCAGTACTTC. Variable domain in full (rest from reference TRBV5-8 and TRBJ2-7): EAGVTQSPTHLIKTRGQQATLRCSPISGHTSVYWYQQALGLGLQFLLWYDEGEERNRGNFPPRFSGRQFPNYSSELNVNALELEDSALYLCASSLGPWYEQYFGPGTRLTVT.

The rearrangement joins TRBV29-1 to TRBJ2-7; 8 bases agree with TRBD1. The CDR3 sequence is 13 residues long. With V trimmed by 6 bases and J by 1 base, 5 bases remained unmatched. CDR1 is SQVTM, CDR2 ANQGSEA, per germline. CDR3 DNA: TGCAGCGTGAAACAGGGGGAATCCTACGAGCAGTACTTC. Translation gives CSVKQGESYEQYF.

The sample holds one count of this clone. This chain connects TRBV6-4 to TRBJ1-5; perhaps TRBD1 as D (6 bases). The CDR3 runs to 15 residues. Trimming left V 2 bases short and J 5 bases short, with 13 bases between. Germline lookup yields CDR1 MRHNA and CDR2 SNTAGT. The CDR3 DNA is TGTGCCAGCAGTGACCCCGGGGGCGTGGATCAGCCCCAGCATTTT. This sequence encodes CASSDPGGVDQPQHF.

V usage is TRBV27 and J usage is TRBJ2-7; D uncertain. Germline V CDR1 and CDR2: MNHEY, SMNVEV (reference sequence). The CDR3 is 15 amino acids. Between the trimmed V and J ends, which lost 7 bases and 0 bases, there was a span of 16 bases. DNA of the CDR3: TGTGCCAGCACCACTAAGCCGGGCAGCTCCTACGAGCAGTACTTC. Protein sequence: CASTTKPGSSYEQYF.

V is TRBV28 and J is TRBJ2-3; tentative D call: TRBD1 (7 bases). Germline CDR1 and CDR2: MDHEN and SYDVKM. V dropped 8 bases and J dropped 3 bases, with 18 bases sitting between them. The CDR3 has 15 residues. The CDR3 is CASGQGGSVTDTQYF. The CDR3 coding sequence is TGTGCCAGCGGTCAGGGGGGAAGCGTGACAGATACGCAGTATTTT.

On this clone: The sample holds other DNA sequences that translate to the same CDR3. The chain uses TRBV7-9 and TRBJ2-3, with D unclear. The CDR3 length is 12 residues. Trimming took off 2 bases at V and 5 bases at J, with 5 bases between the two ends. CDR1 is SEHNR, CDR2 FQNEAQ, per germline (reference sequence). CDR3 nucleotide sequence: TGTGCCAGCAGCTTAATAGAAGATACGCAGTATTTT. Translated, it gives CASSLIEDTQYF.

J is TRBJ1-3 and V is TRBV19; D possibly corresponds to TRBD1 (5 bases). The germline V gene encodes CDR1 LNHDA and CDR2 SQIVND (reference sequence). V was cut by 5 bases and J by 0 bases, with 14 bases left in between. This CDR3 is built from 16 residues. For the CDR3, the DNA is TGTGCCAGTAGTTCTTCTCCCGGGGCCTCTGGAAACACCATATATTTT. It specifies CASSSSPGASGNTIYF.

The gene calls are TRBV7-2 and TRBJ2-2, with 9 bases lining up with TRBD1. J gave up 6 bases and V 1 base, and 6 bases lay outside the gene matches. Germline CDR1 is SGHTA and CDR2 is FQGNSA. The CDR3 contains 16 residues. CDR3 coding DNA: TGTGCCAGCAGCTTAGATTGGGACAGGGTAGCCGGGGAGCTGTTTTTT. Protein: CASSLDWDRVAGELFF. The variable domain in full, completed from reference TRBV7-2 and TRBJ2-2, reads GAGVSQSPSNKVTEKGKDVELRCDPISGHTALYWYRQSLGQGLEFLIYFQGNSAPDKSGLPSDRFSAERTGGSVSTLTIQRTQQEDSAVYLCASSLDWDRVAGELFFGEGSRLTVL.

CDR3 sequence: CASSSQGGLNTEAFF. DNA for the CDR3: TGTGCCAGCAGCTCCCAGGGAGGACTGAACACTGAAGCTTTCTTT. The rearrangement uses TRBV7-7 and TRBJ1-1, with a possible D match to TRBD1 (5 bases). Germline V gene sequence: CDR1 SSHAT, CDR2 FNYEAQ (reference sequence). V shed 4 bases and J shed 0 bases, with 12 bases lying between them. The length of the CDR3 is 15 residues.

The V call is TRBV11-3, the J call TRBJ1-1; D is unclear. This CDR3 spans 15 amino acids. Trimming removed 2 bases at V and 1 base at J, with 11 bases between. Germline loops: CDR1 SGHNT, CDR2 YENEEA. The CDR3 sequence is CASSLSGSPNTEAFF. The CDR3 nucleotides are TGTGCCAGCAGCTTATCTGGTTCCCCGAACACTGAAGCTTTCTTT.